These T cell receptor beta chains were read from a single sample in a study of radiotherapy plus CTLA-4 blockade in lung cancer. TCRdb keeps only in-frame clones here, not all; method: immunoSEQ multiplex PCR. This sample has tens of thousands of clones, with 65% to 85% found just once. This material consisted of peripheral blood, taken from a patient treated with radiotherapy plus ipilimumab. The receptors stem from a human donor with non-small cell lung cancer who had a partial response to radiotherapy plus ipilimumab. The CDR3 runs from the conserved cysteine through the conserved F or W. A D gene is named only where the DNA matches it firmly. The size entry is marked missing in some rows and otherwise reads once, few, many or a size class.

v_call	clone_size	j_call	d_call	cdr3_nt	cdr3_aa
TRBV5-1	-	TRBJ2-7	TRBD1	TGCGCCAGCAGCTATTCCGGGACAGAAATCTCCGAGCAGTACTTC	CASSYSGTEISEQYF
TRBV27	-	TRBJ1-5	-	TGTGCCAGCAGTTTAGGGGGGGACAATCAGCCCCAGCATTTT	CASSLGGDNQPQHF
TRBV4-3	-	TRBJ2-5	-	TGCGCCAGCAGCCAAGTTTCGGGGGAAGAGACCCAGTACTTC	CASSQVSGEETQYF
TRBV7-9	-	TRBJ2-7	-	TGTGCCAGCAGCCCTAACGGAGGGACCGGCGAGCAGTACTTC	CASSPNGGTGEQYF
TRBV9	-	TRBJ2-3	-	TGTGCCAGCAGCGTAGGGGAGCTACTCACAGATACGCAGTATTTT	CASSVGELLTDTQYF
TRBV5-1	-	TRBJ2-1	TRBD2	TGCGCCAGCAGCTTGGCTCGCGGGGGGGTCGACAATGAGCAGTTCTTC	CASSLARGGVDNEQFF
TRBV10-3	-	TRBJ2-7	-	TGTGCCATCAGACAGCCGAGCTCCTACGAGCAGTACTTC	CAIRQPSSYEQYF
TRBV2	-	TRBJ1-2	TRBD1	TGTGCCAGCTTCCGGCCGGGACAGCGCTATGGCTACACCTTC	CASFRPGQRYGYTF
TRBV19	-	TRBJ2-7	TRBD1	TGTGCCAGTAGTGCCACAGGGGGATCCTACGAGCAGTACTTC	CASSATGGSYEQYF
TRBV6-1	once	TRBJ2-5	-	TGTGCCAGCACCGACCTGGGACATGGGAAGACCCAGTACTTC	CASTDLGHGKTQYF
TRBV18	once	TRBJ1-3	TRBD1	TGTGCCAGCTCACTGGGACAGATAGCAGGAAACACCATATATTTT	CASSLGQIAGNTIYF
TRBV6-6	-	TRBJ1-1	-	TGTGCCAGCAGTCAAACACGGGTTGAAGCTTTCTTT	CASSQTRVEAFF
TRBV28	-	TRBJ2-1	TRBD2	TGTGCCAGCAGCCCGGGACTAGCGGAACGAGAGGTGCAGTTCTTC	CASSPGLAEREVQFF
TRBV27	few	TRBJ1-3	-	TGTGCCAGCAGTTTGGGAGGCTCTGGAAACACCATATATTTT	CASSLGGSGNTIYF
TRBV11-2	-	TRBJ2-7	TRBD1	TGTGCCAGCAGCTTAGATGACAGGGTGGCCGAGCAGTACTTC	CASSLDDRVAEQYF
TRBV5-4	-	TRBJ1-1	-	TGTGCCAGCCGGGAGACCATGAACACTGAAGCTTTCTTT	CASRETMNTEAFF
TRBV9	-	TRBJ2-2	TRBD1	TGTGCCAGCAGCGTAGGACAGGGCTCGATTAACACCGGGGAGCTGTTTTTT	CASSVGQGSINTGELFF
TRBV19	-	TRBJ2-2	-	TGTGCCAGTAGTATCGGGGTCGGCACCGGGGAGCTGTTTTTT	CASSIGVGTGELFF
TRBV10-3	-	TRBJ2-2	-	TGTGCCATCGCGATAGCGAACACCGGGGAGCTGTTTTTT	CAIAIANTGELFF
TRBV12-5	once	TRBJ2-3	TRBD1	TGTGCTAGTGGTCCAGGGGGTAGCACAGATACGCAGTATTTT	CASGPGGSTDTQYF
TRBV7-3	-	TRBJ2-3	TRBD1	TGTGCCAGCAGCCCCGGGACAGGGTTTTTCGCAGATACGCAGTATTTT	CASSPGTGFFADTQYF
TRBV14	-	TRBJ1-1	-	TGTGCCAGCAGCCCCCTTCCGGGGACTGAAGCTTTCTTT	CASSPLPGTEAFF
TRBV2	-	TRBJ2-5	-	TGTGCCAGCATCGGGGAGACCCAGTACTTC	CASIGETQYF
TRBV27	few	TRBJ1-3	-	TGTGCCAGCAGTTTAGGGCAGCCTCGCTCTGGAAACACCATATATTTT	CASSLGQPRSGNTIYF
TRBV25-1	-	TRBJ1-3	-	TGTGCCAGCAGTGATCAGGGGGGAAACACCATATATTTT	CASSDQGGNTIYF
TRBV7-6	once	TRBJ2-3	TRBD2	TGTGCCAGCAGCTTAGAGGCCCCCCTGGCGGGGGGCCCCCCTAGCACAGATACGCAGTATTTT	CASSLEAPLAGGPPSTDTQYF
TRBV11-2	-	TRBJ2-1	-	TGTGCCAGCAGCGACTATCGGAGCGAGCAGTTCTTC	CASSDYRSEQFF
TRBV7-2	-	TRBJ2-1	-	TGTGCCAGCAGCTTATCAGGGGCCCCCCAGTACAATGAGCAGTTCTTC	CASSLSGAPQYNEQFF
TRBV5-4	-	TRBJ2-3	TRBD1	TGTGCCAGCAGCTTGGCGGGACAGCTGAGCACAGATACGCAGTATTTT	CASSLAGQLSTDTQYF
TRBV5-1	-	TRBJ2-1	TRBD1	TGCGCCAGCAGCTTGGGGGACAGGGGGTACTACAATGAGCAGTTCTTC	CASSLGDRGYYNEQFF
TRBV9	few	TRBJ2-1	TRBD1	TGTGCCAGCAGCGCAGGGACAGGGGGCGCAGATGAGCAGTTCTTC	CASSAGTGGADEQFF
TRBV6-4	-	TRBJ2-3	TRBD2	TGTGCCAGCAGTGACAGTAGCGGGGGGGCCCCAGATACGCAGTATTTT	CASSDSSGGAPDTQYF
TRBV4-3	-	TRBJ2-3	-	TGCGCCAGCAGCCAAGATGAGCCGGCAGGGGGGACAGATACGCAGTATTTT	CASSQDEPAGGTDTQYF
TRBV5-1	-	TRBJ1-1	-	TGCGCCAGCAGCTTGACGACTCTGGAAGACACTGAAGCTTTCTTT	CASSLTTLEDTEAFF
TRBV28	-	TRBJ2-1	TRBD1	TGTGCCAGCAGTTTACCCGGACAGGGCGGTGAGCAGTTCTTC	CASSLPGQGGEQFF
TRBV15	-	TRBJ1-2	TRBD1	TGTGCCACCAGCAGTATAATCCGGGACAGGGGGACCTATGGCTACACCTTC	CATSSIIRDRGTYGYTF
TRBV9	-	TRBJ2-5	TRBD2	TGTGCCAGCAGCGTATCTGCTAGCGGGGGGGAAGAGACCCAGTACTTC	CASSVSASGGEETQYF
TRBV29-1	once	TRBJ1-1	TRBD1	TGCAGCGTTGACCACAGGGGTGGGACTGAAGCTTTCTTT	CSVDHRGGTEAFF
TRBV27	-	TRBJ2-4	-	TGTGCCAGCAGTTTAAGTAGGGGGAAAAACATTCAGTACTTC	CASSLSRGKNIQYF
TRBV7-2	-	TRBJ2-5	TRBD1	TGTGCCAGCAGCGCCTTCACGGACAGGGAGACCCAGTACTTC	CASSAFTDRETQYF
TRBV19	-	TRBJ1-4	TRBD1	TGTGCCAGTAGTTATACAGGGGGTCGTGAAAAACTGTTTTTT	CASSYTGGREKLFF
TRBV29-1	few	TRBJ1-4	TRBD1	TGCAGCGTTGAAGATGCTCGACACAGGGGGAATGAAAAACTGTTTTTT	CSVEDARHRGNEKLFF
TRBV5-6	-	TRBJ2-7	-	TGTGCCAGCAGTCCCCAAGGACAGACCTACGAGCAGTACTTC	CASSPQGQTYEQYF
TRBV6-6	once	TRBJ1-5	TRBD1	TGTGCCAGCAGTTACCAGGGGGTCAATCAGCCCCAGCATTTT	CASSYQGVNQPQHF
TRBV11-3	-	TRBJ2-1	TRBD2	TGTGCCAGCAGCACGAGGACTAGCAGTTACAATGAGCAGTTCTTC	CASSTRTSSYNEQFF
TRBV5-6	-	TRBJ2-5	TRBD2	TGTGCCAGCAGCTTGGTTGGGTCGGGGGGGGAGACCCAGTACTTC	CASSLVGSGGETQYF
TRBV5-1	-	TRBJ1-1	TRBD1	TGCGCCAGCAGCAAGGCGACAGGGGGCAATACTGAAGCTTTCTTT	CASSKATGGNTEAFF
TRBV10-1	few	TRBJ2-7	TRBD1	TGCGCCAGCAGTGTGGGGGACAGGGGTGCCGAGCAGTACTTC	CASSVGDRGAEQYF
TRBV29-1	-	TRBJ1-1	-	TGCAGCGTTGACTATCTGTCGATGGGAGCCGGGAACACTGAAGCTTTCTTT	CSVDYLSMGAGNTEAFF
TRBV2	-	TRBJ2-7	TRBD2	TGTGCCAGCACCGGGGGGGAGCAGTACTTC	CASTGGEQYF
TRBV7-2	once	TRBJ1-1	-	TGTGCCAGCAGCTTAATGGGCAGGAGGAAAAACACTGAAGCTTTCTTT	CASSLMGRRKNTEAFF
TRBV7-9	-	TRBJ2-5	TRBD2	TGTGCCAGCAGCTTAAGCGGGGGCCAGGCGGAGACCCAGTACTTC	CASSLSGGQAETQYF
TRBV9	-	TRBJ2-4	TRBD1	TGTGCCAGCAGCGTAGGGCGAGAGGGGACAGGGCCCCCTGGGAACATTCAGTACTTC	CASSVGREGTGPPGNIQYF
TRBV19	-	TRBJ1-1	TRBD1	TGTGCCAGTATCCCCAACAGGGGAGGCACTGAAGCTTTCTTT	CASIPNRGGTEAFF
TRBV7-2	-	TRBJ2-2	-	TGTGCCAGCAGCCCACGGGGGAACACCGGGGAGCTGTTTTTT	CASSPRGNTGELFF